This is a list of T cell receptor beta chains from one sample in a study of OX40 agonist ivuxolimab in advanced cancers. Clones were sequenced by immunoSEQ multiplex PCR, and TCRdb holds only the in-frame ones, with some missing. Of about 54,000 clones listed, 91% are singletons. The sample consisted of CD4+ or CD8+ T cells sorted from blood, taken in a trial of the OX40 agonist ivuxolimab. The source is an adult with an advanced solid tumor such as melanoma, head and neck, liver or kidney cancer. Both conserved end residues are part of each CDR3. Each record gives: V gene, clone size, J gene, D gene, CDR3 DNA, CDR3 protein. The D gene is left open where the match is weak. Size tells how often a clone was seen (once, few, many) or the class of an expanded clone, and some rows leave it out.

TRBV7-2	NA	TRBJ2-1	NA	TGTGCCAGCAGCTCGTATACAGGGTCGAGCTCCTACAATGAGCAGTTCTTC	CASSSYTGSSSYNEQFF
TRBV11-3	once	TRBJ2-3	NA	TGTGCCAGCAGCTTGAGCTTGAGCACAGATACGCAGTATTTT	CASSLSLSTDTQYF
TRBV9	NA	TRBJ1-5	NA	TGTGCCAGCAGCGTGAACAGGAAAAATCAGCCCCAGCATTTT	CASSVNRKNQPQHF
TRBV4-1	NA	TRBJ1-5	NA	TGCGCCAGCAGCCTCCGACAGAGTTATAGCAATCAGCCCCAGCATTTT	CASSLRQSYSNQPQHF
TRBV4-1	NA	TRBJ2-3	NA	TGCGCCAGCAGCCAAGATTCGTCGAGACCAGATACGCAGTATTTT	CASSQDSSRPDTQYF
TRBV28	NA	TRBJ2-1	NA	TGTGCCAGCGGAGCGGGCCTCTCCTACAATGAGCAGTTCTTC	CASGAGLSYNEQFF
TRBV6-5	NA	TRBJ1-5	NA	TGTGCCAGCAGTGTAGGGTTTCAGCCCCAGCATTTT	CASSVGFQPQHF
TRBV20-1	few	TRBJ1-1	NA	TGCAGTGCTAGATCCGGGGGTCGGGCTTTCTTT	CSARSGGRAFF
TRBV28	NA	TRBJ1-5	NA	TGTGCCAGCAGTTTACTGTCTTGGAGCAATCAGCCCCAGCATTTT	CASSLLSWSNQPQHF
TRBV21-1	NA	TRBJ1-5	NA	TGTGCCAGCAGCAAAGCGCGGGGGGATCAGCCCCAGCATTTT	CASSKARGDQPQHF
TRBV5-4	NA	TRBJ1-2	TRBD1	TGTGCCAGCAGCTCAGGGGGCGCGGGTGGCTACACCTTC	CASSSGGAGGYTF
TRBV2	NA	TRBJ1-3	TRBD1	TGTGCCAGCAGTGGGCCCAGACAGGGGGACTCTGGAAACACCATATATTTT	CASSGPRQGDSGNTIYF
TRBV4-3	NA	TRBJ2-2	NA	TGCGCCAGCAGCCAAGCAGTCTTACCGGGCGGGGAGCTGTTTTTT	CASSQAVLPGGELFF
TRBV5-1	NA	TRBJ1-2	TRBD1	TGCGCCAGCAGTTCTAGACAGGGGTTTGACTACACCTTC	CASSSRQGFDYTF
TRBV7-9	NA	TRBJ2-5	TRBD1	TGTGCCAGCAGCTTAGGACAGGGGCTAAGAGAGACCCAGTACTTC	CASSLGQGLRETQYF
TRBV19	NA	TRBJ1-5	NA	TGTGCCAGTAGTAGGGTGGCAGGGGACGGTCAGCCCCAGCATTTT	CASSRVAGDGQPQHF
TRBV5-6	NA	TRBJ2-1	NA	TGTGCCAGTACTAGCTATAGTGAGCAGTTCTTC	CASTSYSEQFF
TRBV11-2	NA	TRBJ1-1	TRBD1	TGTGCCAGCCCCCCCGGGACAGGGCATTTTAGGAACACTGAAGCTTTCTTT	CASPPGTGHFRNTEAFF
TRBV14	NA	TRBJ2-7	NA	TGTGCCAGCAGCCCTCTGGACAGTTTCTACGAGCAGTACTTC	CASSPLDSFYEQYF
TRBV10-3	NA	TRBJ2-3	NA	TGTGCCACTGGGGGCTCGGGCACAGATACGCAGTATTTT	CATGGSGTDTQYF
TRBV2	NA	TRBJ1-2	TRBD1	TGTGCCAGCAGAAGACAGGGGTGGGCTAACTATGGCTACACCTTC	CASRRQGWANYGYTF
TRBV11-2	NA	TRBJ2-1	NA	TGTGCCAGCAGCTTAGATCCCCAATACAATGAGCAGTTCTTC	CASSLDPQYNEQFF
TRBV6-6	NA	TRBJ1-5	NA	TGTGCCAGCACGGGGGCGTCCTTGCCCCAGCATTTT	CASTGASLPQHF
TRBV15	NA	TRBJ2-7	NA	TGTGCCACCCAGCAAGGATTATCCTACGAGCAGTACTTC	CATQQGLSYEQYF
TRBV27	NA	TRBJ1-2	NA	TGTGCCAGCAGTCCTCGGGCGTCGTACTATGGCTACACCTTC	CASSPRASYYGYTF
TRBV7-3	NA	TRBJ2-3	TRBD2	TGTGCCAGCAGCTTAAATCCTAGCGGGAGTACTAGCACAGATACGCAGTATTTT	CASSLNPSGSTSTDTQYF
TRBV5-1	NA	TRBJ2-5	TRBD1	TGCGCCAGCAGCGGACAGGGGAGTCAGCAAGAGACCCAGTACTTC	CASSGQGSQQETQYF
TRBV5-1	NA	TRBJ1-4	TRBD1	TGCGCCAGCAAACGACAGGGGGCGACTAATGAAAAACTGTTTTTT	CASKRQGATNEKLFF
TRBV11-1	NA	TRBJ1-1	NA	TGTGCCAGCAGCTCAGTCCCTGAAGCTTTCTTT	CASSSVPEAFF
TRBV28	NA	TRBJ1-1	NA	TGTGCCAGCAGTTCCAGGGCCTTTCGCACTGAAGCTTTCTTT	CASSSRAFRTEAFF
TRBV15	NA	TRBJ2-3	NA	TGTGCCACTAGGATCCATACTAGCACAGATACGCAGTATTTT	CATRIHTSTDTQYF
TRBV10-3	once	TRBJ1-4	NA	TGTGCCATCGTCGGGGACCTCAATGAAAAACTGTTTTTT	CAIVGDLNEKLFF
TRBV5-1	NA	TRBJ1-2	TRBD1	TGCGCCAGCAAGGGACAGGGGGCCTCTAATGGCTACACCTTC	CASKGQGASNGYTF
TRBV6-5	NA	TRBJ2-1	TRBD2	TGTGCCAGCAGTTACTCACTAGCGGACTACAATGAGCAGTTCTTC	CASSYSLADYNEQFF
TRBV9	medium-sized	TRBJ2-7	TRBD2	TGTGCCAGCAGCCCTCTCGCGGGAGGAGGGTACGAGCAGTACTTC	CASSPLAGGGYEQYF
TRBV19	NA	TRBJ2-6	NA	TGTGCCAGTAGATTCGGGGTGGCTGGGGCCAACGTCCTGACTTTC	CASRFGVAGANVLTF
TRBV5-1	NA	TRBJ1-5	NA	TGCGCCAGCGCCGTGGATGGCAATCAGCCCCAGCATTTT	CASAVDGNQPQHF
TRBV20-1	once	TRBJ1-1	NA	TGCAGTGCTAACAGGGTTCCTGAAGCTTTCTTT	CSANRVPEAFF
TRBV19	NA	TRBJ2-2	TRBD1	TGTGCCAGTAGATCACAGGGGGCGAGCACCGGGGAGCTGTTTTTT	CASRSQGASTGELFF
TRBV5-1	NA	TRBJ2-3	NA	TGCGCCAGCAGCTTTGGTGCAGATACGCAGTATTTT	CASSFGADTQYF
TRBV28	NA	TRBJ1-5	NA	TGTGCCAGCAGTTTAGCAGGGAGGGATCAGCCCCAGCATTTT	CASSLAGRDQPQHF
TRBV5-6	NA	TRBJ1-1	NA	TGTGCCAGCAGCCTCATTTCTAGGGTCACTGAAGCTTTCTTT	CASSLISRVTEAFF
TRBV13	once	TRBJ2-7	TRBD1	TGTGCCAGCAGTGAAAAGGGACAGCTCCCCTACGAGCAGTACTTC	CASSEKGQLPYEQYF
TRBV6-6	NA	TRBJ2-1	NA	TGTGCCAGCACAAGGCAGCTCTCCTACAATGAGCAGTTCTTC	CASTRQLSYNEQFF
TRBV7-9	NA	TRBJ1-6	TRBD1	TGTGCCAGCGGTCCGCAGGGGGCAGGTAATTCACCCCTCCACTTT	CASGPQGAGNSPLHF
TRBV11-2	NA	TRBJ2-1	NA	TGTGCCAGCAGCCTATGGGGGGGCAGGGGCTACGGCAATGAGCAGTTCTTC	CASSLWGGRGYGNEQFF
TRBV28	NA	TRBJ2-7	NA	TGTGCCAGCAGTCTACACTCGGTCGGAACTAACGAGCAGTACTTC	CASSLHSVGTNEQYF
TRBV28	NA	TRBJ1-4	NA	TGTGCCAGCAGCTCGTTTGTCCGGGAAAAACTGTTTTTT	CASSSFVREKLFF
TRBV19	NA	TRBJ1-5	TRBD1	TGTGCCAGTAGTATATTCCGAGACAGGGTAAACAATCAGCCCCAGCATTTT	CASSIFRDRVNNQPQHF
TRBV7-9	NA	TRBJ2-5	NA	TGTGCCGGTTCAACAGTGGGAGAGACCCAGTACTTC	CAGSTVGETQYF
TRBV5-6	medium-sized	TRBJ2-7	TRBD1	TGTGCCAGCAGCCGCGGACAGGGGAATTCCTACGAGCAGTACTTC	CASSRGQGNSYEQYF
TRBV28	NA	TRBJ2-7	NA	TGTGCCAGCAGTTTAGTGTTAGGCTACGAGCAGTACTTC	CASSLVLGYEQYF
TRBV2	NA	TRBJ2-1	NA	TGTGCCAGCAGTGAAGCGCTGGCGGCGAATGAGCAGTTCTTC	CASSEALAANEQFF
TRBV5-1	NA	TRBJ1-6	NA	TGCGCCAGCAGCTTGGCCCCGCAGGGAAGCTCCTATAATTCACCCCTCCACTTT	CASSLAPQGSSYNSPLHF